Listed below are T cell receptor beta chains from one sample, sequenced in a study of blood T cell repertoires in COVID-19. Assay: immunoSEQ multiplex PCR; the TCRdb copy retains only in-frame clones and omits some. The sample holds around 270,000 clones, approximately 88% seen once. The sample consisted of PBMCs or T cells enriched from blood (not recorded which). The receptor set was obtained from a woman in her thirties or forties who had been exposed to COVID-19. Each CDR3 is given with its conserved first and last residue. A D gene is named only where the DNA matches it firmly. Not every row has a clone size; where given, it reads once, few, many or a size class.

v_call: TRBV7-6; j_call: TRBJ2-5; d_call: -; clone_size: -; cdr3_aa: CASSLQGLLETQYF; cdr3_nt: TGTGCCAGCAGCTTACAGGGTCTTCTGGAGACCCAGTACTTC
v_call: TRBV5-6; j_call: TRBJ1-2; d_call: -; clone_size: few; cdr3_aa: CASSLAARGYGYTF; cdr3_nt: TGTGCCAGCAGCTTGGCTGCCAGGGGATATGGCTACACCTTC
v_call: TRBV12-5; j_call: TRBJ2-3; d_call: -; clone_size: -; cdr3_aa: CASGSGSTDTQYF; cdr3_nt: TGTGCTAGTGGTTCCGGGAGCACAGATACGCAGTATTTT
v_call: TRBV15; j_call: TRBJ2-3; d_call: TRBD2; clone_size: -; cdr3_aa: CATSRAQGGGAVSDTQYF; cdr3_nt: TGTGCCACCAGCAGAGCCCAGGGCGGGGGGGCCGTGTCAGATACGCAGTATTTT
v_call: TRBV7-8; j_call: TRBJ1-1; d_call: -; clone_size: -; cdr3_aa: CASSPRSTEAFF; cdr3_nt: TGTGCCAGCAGCCCCCGGAGTACTGAAGCTTTCTTT
v_call: TRBV3-1/TRBV3-2; j_call: TRBJ2-1; d_call: TRBD2; clone_size: -; cdr3_aa: CASNQLAGDEGEQFF; cdr3_nt: TGTGCCAGCAATCAACTAGCGGGAGATGAGGGTGAGCAGTTCTTC
v_call: TRBV2; j_call: TRBJ1-1; d_call: -; clone_size: few; cdr3_aa: CASGQGVNTEAFF; cdr3_nt: TGTGCCAGCGGGCAGGGTGTGAACACTGAAGCTTTCTTT
v_call: TRBV7-7; j_call: TRBJ2-5; d_call: -; clone_size: -; cdr3_aa: CASSLGTGLAAQYF; cdr3_nt: TGTGCTAGCAGCTTAGGTACCGGCTTGGCGGCCCAGTACTTC
v_call: TRBV7-6; j_call: TRBJ2-4; d_call: -; clone_size: -; cdr3_aa: CASSPPSAGENIQYF; cdr3_nt: TGTGCCAGCAGCCCTCCGAGCGCCGGAGAGAACATTCAGTACTTC
v_call: TRBV3-1/TRBV3-2; j_call: TRBJ2-5; d_call: TRBD2; clone_size: -; cdr3_aa: CASSQDLSGLRTQYF; cdr3_nt: TGTGCCAGCAGCCAAGATCTTAGCGGGCTCAGGACCCAGTACTTC
v_call: TRBV28; j_call: TRBJ2-7; d_call: -; clone_size: -; cdr3_aa: CASSSGTPYEQYF; cdr3_nt: TGTGCCAGCAGTTCAGGAACCCCCTACGAGCAGTACTTC
v_call: TRBV6-2/TRBV6-3; j_call: TRBJ2-4; d_call: -; clone_size: -; cdr3_aa: CASSYEGLRNIQYF; cdr3_nt: TGTGCCAGCAGTTATGAGGGTTTGCGAAACATTCAGTACTTC
v_call: TRBV4-1; j_call: TRBJ2-3; d_call: TRBD2; clone_size: -; cdr3_aa: CASSQDRAGGLREDTQYF; cdr3_nt: TGCGCCAGCAGCCAAGACCGAGCGGGGGGGCTACGGGAAGATACGCAGTATTTT
v_call: TRBV14; j_call: TRBJ2-5; d_call: -; clone_size: -; cdr3_aa: CASSRFLEETQYF; cdr3_nt: TGTGCCAGCAGCCGTTTCCTAGAAGAGACCCAGTACTTC
v_call: TRBV7-6; j_call: TRBJ2-5; d_call: TRBD2; clone_size: -; cdr3_aa: CASSLGLAGLVETQYF; cdr3_nt: TGTGCCAGCAGCCTCGGACTAGCGGGGTTGGTGGAGACCCAGTACTTC
v_call: TRBV5-8; j_call: TRBJ1-3; d_call: -; clone_size: -; cdr3_aa: CASSSRVGTIYF; cdr3_nt: TGTGCCAGCAGCAGCAGGGTAGGCACCATATATTTT